This TCR beta chain comes out of a study of blood T cell repertoires in COVID-19. About the study: Researchers got acute and convalescent COVID-19 samples from the United States, Italy and Spain.

TCRdb's copy holds only in-frame clones and misses some; the assay was immunoSEQ multiplex PCR. The table has 160,000 or so clones, roughly 74% seen once; the top ten hold about 15%. Germline CDR1 reads LNHDA; CDR2 reads SQIVND (reference sequence). The CDR3 has 14 amino acids. V was cut by 5 bases and J by 3 bases, with 11 bases left in between. This TCR was recovered from a woman at least 80 years old with acute or convalescent COVID-19. The sequenced material came from peripheral blood. This chain connects TRBV19 to TRBJ2-4; D is unresolved. The CDR3 DNA is TGTGCCAGTAGTCTATCCTCCGACAAAAACATTCAGTACTTC. Amino acids: CASSLSSDKNIQYF.